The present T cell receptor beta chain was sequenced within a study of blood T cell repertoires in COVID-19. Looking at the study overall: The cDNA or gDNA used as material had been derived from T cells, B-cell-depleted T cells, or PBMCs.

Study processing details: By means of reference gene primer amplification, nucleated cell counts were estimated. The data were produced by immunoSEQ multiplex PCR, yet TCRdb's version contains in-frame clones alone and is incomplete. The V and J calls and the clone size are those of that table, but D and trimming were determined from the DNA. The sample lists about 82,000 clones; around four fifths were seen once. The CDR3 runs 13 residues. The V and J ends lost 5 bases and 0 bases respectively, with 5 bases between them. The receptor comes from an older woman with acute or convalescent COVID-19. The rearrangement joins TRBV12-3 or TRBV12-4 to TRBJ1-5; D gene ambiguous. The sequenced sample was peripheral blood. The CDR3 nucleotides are TGTGCCAGCAGTCCAAATAGCAATCAGCCCCAGCATTTT. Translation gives CASSPNSNQPQHF.